This T cell receptor (beta chain) originates from a study of blood T cell repertoires in COVID-19. Germline assignment: CDR1 KGHSH and CDR2 LQKENI. The V end was cut by 3 bases, the J end by 8 bases, with 10 bases between. This CDR3 region has 12 residues. Turning to this clone: Distinct nucleotide sequences in the sample also encode this CDR3.

Assay: immunoSEQ multiplex PCR; the TCRdb copy retains only in-frame clones and omits some. The data show about 24,000 clones, approximately 78% seen once. V and J are TRBV18 and TRBJ1-2; D perhaps matches TRBD1 (5 bases). What was sequenced was peripheral blood. This sequence was found in a woman in her sixties or seventies with COVID-19, enrolled during active disease. The CDR3 nucleotides read TGTGCCAGCTCACCGGGGGGGGACGGCTACACCTTC. Translated, it gives CASSPGGDGYTF.